The entry below gives a single T cell receptor beta chain sequence along with its context. This sample is drawn from a study of shared clonotypes between healthy human individuals. The split of CD4+ cells yielded CD45RA+ naive and CD45RA-negative memory subsets. Each PCR replicate from the sorted subsets contained about 210 ng DNA, which is some 31,000 T cell genomes. Clones were read by immunoSEQ multiplex PCR, and TCRdb kept only the in-frame ones, dropping some. The sample yields 600,000 to 750,000 clones, just under 75% seen once. The CDR3 is 17 residues long. V was cut by 4 bases and J by 5 bases, with 22 bases left in between. Per germline, CDR1 KGHSH and CDR2 LQKENI.

The specimen was memory CD4+ T cells sorted from blood. Subset: CD45RA-negative fraction. The genes are TRBV18 and TRBJ2-3; TRBD1 might be the D (7 bases). This TCR derives from a woman aged 25 to 39 in good health. The CDR3, as DNA: TGTGCCAGCTCACACTCCCCAGGGGGGCCAAGGGGAGATACGCAGTATTTT. Amino acids: CASSHSPGGPRGDTQYF.